These 11 T cell receptor beta chains share one sample of origin, sequenced in a study of cytomegalovirus exposure and HLA in healthy donors. Data came from immunoSEQ multiplex PCR; TCRdb stores just in-frame clones and leaves some out. The repertoire holds 150,000 or so clones, 89% seen once, with 0.95% to 1.5% in the top ten. The sample comprised PBMCs. The receptor source for this set is a woman under 30 in good health and CMV-seronegative.

The rearrangement uses TRBV27 and TRBJ2-5; no clear D. With the DNA end fitting TRBJ2-7 better, the J assignment may be wrong. This CDR3 has 15 residues. The germline CDR1 and CDR2 sequences are MNHEY and SMNVEV (reference sequence). CDR3 amino acids: CASSLSDSSSYEQYF. Written as DNA, the CDR3 is TGTGCCAGCAGTTTATCTGACTCAAGCTCCTACGAGCAGTACTTC.

V and J are TRBV6-1 and TRBJ1-5; no reliable D call. The germline V and J ends were trimmed by 8 bases and 4 bases, with 18 bases remaining between them. Germline V gene data show CDR1 as MNHNS and CDR2 as SASEGT. There are 15 residues in the CDR3. The chain's CDR3 is CASDPLTEQNQPQHF. The CDR3 nucleotides are TGTGCCAGCGATCCGTTAACGGAGCAAAATCAGCCCCAGCATTTT.

The V gene is TRBV6-5, the J gene TRBJ1-2; possibly TRBD1 for D (6 bases). This CDR3 has 13 residues. The V end was cut by 5 bases, the J end by 10 bases, with 17 bases between. Germline V CDR1 and CDR2: MNHEY, SVGAGI. CDR3 amino acids: CASSPRGARNYTF. The CDR3 bases are TGTGCCAGCAGTCCCCGGGGGGCTCGGAACTACACCTTC.

The chain employs TRBV7-9 and TRBJ1-2, with a possible D match to TRBD1 (6 bases). The CDR3 extends over 15 amino acids. Germline CDR1 SEHNR, CDR2 FQNEAQ (reference sequence). V was clipped by 1 base and J by 6 bases, with 15 bases between them. In DNA, the CDR3 is TGTGCCAGCAGCTTAGAGATGGGGGCCGGGGATGGCTACACCTTC. Amino acid sequence: CASSLEMGAGDGYTF.

This clone appeared a single time. The chain recombines TRBV14 with TRBJ1-5; the D gene is possibly TRBD1 (6 bases). Germline V gives CDR1 SGHDN, CDR2 FVKESK. V was clipped by 0 bases and J by 6 bases, with 12 bases between them. CDR3 length: 15 residues. The CDR3 coding sequence is TGTGCCAGCAGCCAAGACGCGGGGGCTGGTCAGCCCCAGCATTTT. Protein sequence: CASSQDAGAGQPQHF.

V and J are TRBV9 and TRBJ2-7; D is unclear. The V gene lost 0 bases and the J gene lost 3 bases, with 13 bases spanning the gap. Germline V lookup: CDR1 SGDLS, CDR2 YYNGEE. The CDR3 has 15 amino acids. The CDR3: CASSVGSGDYYEQYF. The CDR3 DNA sequence: TGTGCCAGCAGCGTAGGGTCAGGTGATTACTACGAGCAGTACTTC.

The V and J genes are TRBV7-6 and TRBJ2-3, with D possibly TRBD2 on 6 matching bases. The CDR3 covers 13 residues. Germline V gene lookup returns CDR1 SGHVS and CDR2 FNYEAQ. Trimming took 3 bases from V and 6 from J, leaving 10 bases between them. The CDR3 protein is CASSFAGGDTQYF. In DNA form, the CDR3 reads TGTGCCAGCAGCTTTGCCGGGGGTGATACGCAGTATTTT.

V and J are TRBV6-6 and TRBJ1-4, with TRBD1 identical over 8 bases. Trimming at V came to 5 bases and at J to 4 bases, leaving 6 bases not matched to a gene. Germline assignment: CDR1 MNHNY and CDR2 SVGAGI (reference sequence). The CDR3 is 15 residues long. For the CDR3, the DNA is TGTGCCAGCAGTCACCAGGGGGCGGTTAATGAAAAACTGTTTTTT. This gives the protein CASSHQGAVNEKLFF.

The chain is built from TRBV7-8 and TRBJ1-2; tentatively, D is TRBD1 (5 bases). V lost 4 bases and J 4 bases, leaving 10 bases between the germline ends. Germline V gene data show CDR1 as SGHVS and CDR2 as FQNEAQ. The CDR3 is 13 amino acids. CDR3 sequence: CASSSSDTYGYTF. The DNA of the CDR3 is TGTGCCAGCAGCTCATCGGACACCTATGGCTACACCTTC.

The chain uses TRBV6-1 and TRBJ1-4; maybe TRBD1 (6 bases). The CDR3 covers 12 residues. Trimming took 6 bases from V and 6 from J, leaving 8 bases between them. Germline V gene data show CDR1 as MNHNS and CDR2 as SASEGT. Written as DNA, the CDR3 is TGTGCCAGCAGAAGGACAGATGAAAAACTGTTTTTT. This codes for CASRRTDEKLFF.

This chain links TRBV13 with TRBJ1-2, with 9 nucleotides matching TRBD1. The CDR3 contains 17 residues. V gave up 4 bases and J gave up 4 bases; unmatched junction bases: 13. Germline lookup yields CDR1 PRHDT and CDR2 FYEKMQ (reference sequence). CDR3 nucleotide sequence: TGTGCCAGCAGCTCGACCGACTTGGGACAGGGCGCCTATGGCTACACCTTC. This codes for CASSSTDLGQGAYGYTF.